A single T cell receptor beta chain is shown here with its context. What it binds is not known. This specimen comes from a study of beta chain features in type 1 diabetes. V lost 4 bases and J 3 bases, leaving 13 bases between the germline ends. This CDR3 region has 14 residues. Germline values: CDR1 SNHLY, CDR2 FYNNEI. Investigators reverse transcribed all isolated RNA, so they sequenced expressed TCRB transcripts. The method was immunoSEQ multiplex PCR; TCRdb's version includes in-frame clones alone and lacks a portion of them. This sample has 100,000 to 150,000 clones, with around 15% found just once. The authors sorted CD4+ naive, central memory, regulatory and stem cell-like memory cells via CD45RO/CCR7/CD25/CD127/CD95/CD27. Notes on the study in general: The study found moderately but significantly shorter TCRB CDR3s in all four CD4+ subsets of Type 1 diabetes patients. Patients with type 1 diabetes carried fewer insertions and had more deletions at their VDJ junctions.

Sequenced: central memory CD4+ T cells from blood. The chain is built from TRBV2 and TRBJ2-7; D might be TRBD1 (6 bases). This clonotype originated in a man in his late teens or twenties with type 1 diabetes. The CDR3 bases are TGTGCCAGCAGTGTTAGTCAGGGGAGCTACGAGCAGTACTTC. Translation gives CASSVSQGSYEQYF.